The rows below give T cell receptor beta chains drawn from one sample of a study of CD8 T cells in ankylosing spondylitis. Using its own MiXCR run on the 5' RACE reads, TCRdb lists one record per CDR3 protein. The table records hundreds of thousands of distinct CDR3 sequences, roughly a quarter of them present only once. Sequences were obtained from blood, either unsorted or a sorted T cell fraction (not recorded which). The receptors were sampled from a male donor with ankylosing spondylitis. CDR3s include the opening cysteine and the closing phenylalanine or tryptophan. The D gene is left open where the match is weak. Size values are once, few and many counts, or a class for expanded clones, and some rows have none.

clone size	V gene	D gene	J gene	CDR3 DNA	CDR3 protein
few	TRBV18	NA	TRBJ2-7	TGTGCCAGCTCACCACAGAATAGACACAGCTCCTACGAGCAGTACTTC	CASSPQNRHSSYEQYF
NA	TRBV29-1	NA	TRBJ1-2	TGCAGCGTTGAAGTAGGGTCCGGGGGCTATGGCTACACCTTC	CSVEVGSGGYGYTF
few	TRBV5-1	NA	TRBJ2-2	TGCGCCAGCAGCTCCTACGGGCCCCAAGGGGGAACCGGGGAGCTGTTTTTT	CASSSYGPQGGTGELFF
NA	TRBV20-1	TRBD2	TRBJ2-7	TGCAGTACGGGGGGTATAAGATCAATTAGGTCCTACGAGCAGTACTTC	CSTGGIRSIRSYEQYF
NA	TRBV28	NA	TRBJ1-1	TGTGCCAGCAGACGAGGGGGGAACACTGAAGCTTTCTTT	CASRRGGNTEAFF
few	TRBV20-1	NA	TRBJ1-4	TGCAGTGCCCCAACTTCTCCCACTAATGAAAAACTGTTTTTT	CSAPTSPTNEKLFF
few	TRBV3-1	NA	TRBJ2-7	TGTGCCAGCAGCCCCCGGGACCGAAGTCGCGAGCAGTACTTC	CASSPRDRSREQYF
NA	TRBV7-9	NA	TRBJ2-5	TGTGCCAGCAGTGAATGGACTCTTCAAGAGACCCAGTACTTC	CASSEWTLQETQYF
NA	TRBV7-2	NA	TRBJ2-7	TGTGCCAGCAGCCCTTTGCGCTACGAGCAGTACTTC	CASSPLRYEQYF
NA	TRBV27	NA	TRBJ2-3	TGTGCCAGCAGTTTATCCCGTTCCACAGATACGCAGTATTTT	CASSLSRSTDTQYF
NA	TRBV7-9	TRBD1	TRBJ2-3	TGTGCCAGCAGCTACTGGACAGGGTTGACAGACACGCAGTATTTT	CASSYWTGLTDTQYF
NA	TRBV11-1	NA	TRBJ2-5	TGTGCCAGCAGCGCCCTGGGTCGGGAGACCCAGTACTTC	CASSALGRETQYF
NA	TRBV20-1	TRBD2	TRBJ2-1	TGCAGTGTGCGGGGGAGCTCCTACAATGAGCAGTTCTTC	CSVRGSSYNEQFF
few	TRBV2	NA	TRBJ1-1	TGTGCCAGCAGTCGAGGGGCAGGGAACACTGAAGCTTTCTTT	CASSRGAGNTEAFF
few	TRBV29-1	TRBD2	TRBJ2-1	TGCAGCGTTCGAAGCGGGACCCGGCCCGATGAGCAGTTCTTC	CSVRSGTRPDEQFF
few	TRBV20-1	TRBD2	TRBJ2-7	TGCAGTGCTAAGAATAGCGGGGCTACCGAGCAGTACTTC	CSAKNSGATEQYF
few	TRBV7-8	TRBD1	TRBJ1-1	TGTGCCAGCAGCTTAGCGTACAGGGGGGCCACTGAAGCTTTCTTT	CASSLAYRGATEAFF
NA	TRBV12-3/TRBV12-4	TRBD2	TRBJ2-2	TGTGCCAGCAGTTCCAGACTAGCGGGAGTGATTCCCGGGGAGCTGTTTTTT	CASSSRLAGVIPGELFF
few	TRBV20-1	TRBD2	TRBJ2-3	TGCAGTGCTGTAGCGGGAGGGGGCACAGATACGCAGTATTTT	CSAVAGGGTDTQYF
few	TRBV5-1	NA	TRBJ2-1	TGCGCCAGCAGCTTTATGGGGACTTACAATGAGCAGTTCTTC	CASSFMGTYNEQFF